Each of the 25 T cell receptor beta chains below was sequenced from the same sample in a study of cytotoxic CD8 clonotypes in ibrutinib-treated CLL. Sequenced by immunoSEQ multiplex PCR; TCRdb stores in-frame clones only, minus some. The table shows 50,000 to 60,000 clones, with around 78% occurring only once. The sequences come from PBMCs, collected after 24 months of ibrutinib treatment. The receptors were gathered from a human donor with chronic lymphocytic leukemia.

The V gene is TRBV25-1, the J gene TRBJ2-5, with TRBD1 matching 9 bases. Trimming removed 8 bases from V and 1 base from J; junction bases left unmatched: 5. The CDR3 spans 14 residues. Germline lookup yields CDR1 MGHDK and CDR2 SYGVNS. CDR3 in DNA: TGTGCCAGCGCAACAGGGGGCCTCCAAGAGACCCAGTACTTC. This encodes CASATGGLQETQYF.

V is TRBV7-9 and J is TRBJ2-1, with 7 bases fitting TRBD1. This CDR3 has 14 amino acids. V lost 1 base and J lost 6; bases outside the gene matches: 3. CDR1 and CDR2 from the germline V gene are SEHNR and FQNEAQ (reference sequence). The CDR3 nucleotides are TGTGCCAGCAGCTTAGGGCACAGGGGCAATGAGCAGTTCTTC. Encoded protein: CASSLGHRGNEQFF.

V is TRBV28 and J is TRBJ1-5; the D gene is possibly TRBD1 (5 bases). V lost 7 bases and J 6 bases, leaving 10 bases between the germline ends. The CDR3 length is 12 residues. CDR1 MDHEN and CDR2 SYDVKM come from the germline V gene. The CDR3 DNA reads TGTGCCAGCAAGGGACTTCGTCAGCCCCAGCATTTT. Translating it yields CASKGLRQPQHF. The full variable domain, its missing parts supplied by reference TRBV28 and TRBJ1-5, is DVKVTQSSRYLVKRTGEKVFLECVQDMDHENMFWYRQDPGLGLRLIYFSYDVKMKEKGDIPEGYSVSREKKERFSLILESASTNQTSMYLCASKGLRQPQHFGDGTRLSIL.

The chain has TRBV2 and TRBJ1-1, with D perhaps matching TRBD1 (5 bases). CDR3 length: 14 amino acids. CDR1 SNHLY and CDR2 FYNNEI come from the germline V gene. V was shortened by 5 bases and J by 1 base, with 11 bases between the two germline ends. CDR3 sequence (DNA): TGTGCCAGCAGTTTGGGGACGGCGAACACTGAAGCTTTCTTT. Its protein is CASSLGTANTEAFF.

A single count supports this clone. V gene TRBV6-5 combines with J gene TRBJ1-1; possible D gene TRBD1, 5 bases. CDR1 and CDR2 (germline): MNHEY, SVGAGI. The CDR3 contains 13 residues. V was cut by 5 bases and J by 3 bases, with 10 bases left in between. CDR3 DNA: TGTGCCAGCAGTCGGGGGTTTGACACTGAAGCTTTCTTT. Translated, it gives CASSRGFDTEAFF.

This rearrangement joins TRBV11-2 to TRBJ2-7; 11 nucleotides match TRBD2. The length of the CDR3 is 16 residues. The germline gives CDR1 SGHAT, CDR2 FQNNGV. V shed 8 bases and J 1 base; nucleotides not matched to a gene: 10. This CDR3 reads CASRPRLAGRSYEQYF. CDR3 coding DNA: TGTGCCAGCCGGCCCCGACTAGCGGGACGATCCTACGAGCAGTACTTC.

The V gene is TRBV2, the J gene TRBJ2-1, with 7 bases aligning to TRBD1. V shed 6 bases and J 6 bases; nucleotides not matched to a gene: 2. The CDR3 has 12 amino acids. CDR1 is SNHLY and CDR2 is FYNNEI in the germline V gene. CDR3 in DNA: TGTGCCAGCAGGAGGACAGGCAATGAGCAGTTCTTC. It yields the protein CASRRTGNEQFF.

This chain uses TRBV5-1 with TRBJ2-1; 8 bases map to TRBD1. J gave up 7 bases and V 0 bases, and 9 bases lay outside the gene matches. The CDR3 runs to 16 residues. Germline CDR1 SGHRS, CDR2 YFSETQ. The CDR3 region is CASSLGTGNWGNEQFF. The CDR3 region has the DNA TGCGCCAGCAGCTTGGGGACAGGGAATTGGGGGAATGAGCAGTTCTTC.

This clone was found once. This sequence joins TRBV11-1 and TRBJ2-5; D is perhaps TRBD1 (5 bases). The CDR3 has 13 residues. V was clipped by 6 bases and J by 2 bases, with 10 bases between them. Germline V gene lookup returns CDR1 SGHAT and CDR2 FQDESV (reference sequence). CDR3 region: CASRAGSQETQYF. CDR3 bases: TGTGCCAGCAGGGCAGGGTCACAAGAGACCCAGTACTTC.

This clone has only one observation. The rearrangement links TRBV29-1 to TRBJ2-5, with D unresolved. Germline values: CDR1 SQVTM, CDR2 ANQGSEA. This CDR3 comprises 13 residues. The V and J ends lost 7 bases and 5 bases respectively, with 17 bases between them. The CDR3 DNA is TGCAGCGGCGCCGCTCGTGGATTGGAGACCCAGTACTTC. Translating gives CSGAARGLETQYF. Complete variable domain (other parts from reference TRBV29-1 and TRBJ2-5): SAVISQKPSRDICQRGTSLTIQCQVDSQVTMMFWYRQQPGQSLTLIATANQGSEATYESGFVIDKFPISRPNLTFSTLTVSNMSPEDSSIYLCSGAARGLETQYFGPGTRLLVL.

The rearrangement uses TRBV11-3 and TRBJ2-3, with 8 bases identical to TRBD2. In germline, CDR1 is SGHNT, CDR2 YENEEA. The CDR3 loop spans 16 amino acids. Unmatched junction bases numbered 9, after V lost 5 bases and J lost 2 bases. The CDR3 is CASSKGAGAYTDTQYF. CDR3 DNA sequence: TGTGCCAGCAGCAAGGGAGCGGGAGCTTACACAGATACGCAGTATTTT.

The chain has TRBV5-1 and TRBJ2-2; 9 nucleotides align to TRBD1. The germline V gene encodes CDR1 SGHRS and CDR2 YFSETQ. J was trimmed by 0 bases and V by 4 bases; bases with no gene match: 1. There are 15 residues in the CDR3. The CDR3: CASSRTGANTGELFF. CDR3 sequence (DNA): TGCGCCAGCAGCCGGACAGGGGCGAACACCGGGGAGCTGTTTTTT.

The chain has TRBV10-3 and TRBJ2-7; no reliable D call. CDR1 and CDR2 (germline): ENHRY, SYGVKD. V was shortened by 5 bases and J by 6 bases, with 11 bases between the two germline ends. The CDR3 length is 12 residues. As DNA, the CDR3 is TGTGCCATCAGTCGGATTGGCTCCGAGCAGTACTTC. Its protein is CAISRIGSEQYF.

The gene calls are TRBV11-2 and TRBJ2-2; 7 bases line up with TRBD2. Germline loops: CDR1 SGHAT, CDR2 FQNNGV. The CDR3 sequence is 15 residues long. The V gene end was trimmed by 4 bases and the J gene end by 1 base; junction bases not matched to a gene: 3. CDR3 in DNA: TGTGCCAGCAGCTATAGCGGGCAGAACACCGGGGAGCTGTTTTTT. The encoded protein is CASSYSGQNTGELFF.

Comment on this clone: Within the sample, other DNA sequences also encode this same CDR3. The chain uses TRBV5-1 and TRBJ1-2; 10 bases are shared with TRBD1. The CDR3 totals 14 residues. V gave up 3 bases and J gave up 6 bases; unmatched junction bases: 5. Germline V gene sequence: CDR1 SGHRS, CDR2 YFSETQ. The DNA of the CDR3 is TGCGCCAGCAGCTCCACCGGGACAGGGGATGGCTACACCTTC. This translates into CASSSTGTGDGYTF.

The chain joins TRBV7-6 to TRBJ2-1; TRBD2 agrees at 10 bases. The CDR3 is made up of 15 amino acids. Germline V gene lookup returns CDR1 SGHVS and CDR2 FNYEAQ. V was pared by 5 bases and J by 9 bases, with 10 bases of the junction left unmatched. CDR3 amino acids: CASSPALAGVGEQFF. CDR3 nucleotide sequence: TGTGCCAGCAGCCCCGCCCTAGCGGGAGTAGGTGAGCAGTTCTTC.

V usage is TRBV7-6 and J usage is TRBJ2-5, with 9 positions matching TRBD2. Looked up from germline, CDR1 is SGHVS and CDR2 is FNYEAQ. There are 17 residues in the CDR3. V shed 2 bases and J 2 bases; nucleotides not matched to a gene: 9. CDR3 in DNA: TGTGCCAGCAGCTTAATATTAGCGGGGGCTACTCAAGAGACCCAGTACTTC. Residues: CASSLILAGATQETQYF.

The chain joins TRBV10-3 to TRBJ2-3; TRBD2 matches at 7 bases. There are 16 residues in the CDR3. The junction had 7 bases not matched to a gene; V was cut back by 1 base and J by 3 bases. The germline gives CDR1 ENHRY, CDR2 SYGVKD. The CDR3 DNA reads TGTGCCATCAGTGAGTGGGGCGGGAGTATAACAGATACGCAGTATTTT. This sequence encodes CAISEWGGSITDTQYF.

This chain uses TRBV11-2 with TRBJ1-1; no definite D call. Germline CDR1 is SGHAT and CDR2 is FQNNGV. The V gene lost 1 base and the J gene lost 3 bases, with 18 bases spanning the gap. The CDR3 sequence is 17 residues long. The CDR3: CASSLGRVLGEYTEAFF. DNA of the CDR3: TGTGCCAGCAGCTTAGGAAGGGTATTGGGAGAATACACTGAAGCTTTCTTT.

This rearrangement joins TRBV7-2 to TRBJ2-7; D possibly matches TRBD1 or TRBD2 (5 bases each). Germline CDR1 and CDR2: SGHTA and FQGNSA. CDR3 size: 14 residues. The V and J ends lost 5 bases and 3 bases respectively, with 14 bases between them. The CDR3 coding sequence is TGTGCCAGCAGCCCGGGGACGGGAATCTACGAGCAGTACTTC. This sequence encodes CASSPGTGIYEQYF.

The J gene is TRBJ2-1, the V gene TRBV19; the match to TRBD2 covers 12 bases. The CDR3 length is 16 residues. The germline gives CDR1 LNHDA, CDR2 SQIVND (reference sequence). J gave up 3 bases and V 5 bases, and 5 bases lay outside the gene matches. The DNA of the CDR3 is TGTGCCAGTAGTCCGAGGGGACTAGCGGGCTACAATGAGCAGTTCTTC. It yields the protein CASSPRGLAGYNEQFF.

The chain uses TRBV5-4 and TRBJ2-7, with 13 bases that match TRBD2. CDR3 length: 16 residues. From germline, CDR1 is SGHNT and CDR2 YYREEE (reference sequence). Trimming at V came to 4 bases and at J to 6 bases, leaving 10 bases not matched to a gene. CDR3 loop: CASSKLGLAGESEQYF. The CDR3 DNA reads as TGTGCCAGCAGCAAACTCGGACTAGCGGGAGAGAGCGAGCAGTACTTC.

The J gene is TRBJ2-1, the V gene TRBV27; TRBD2 matches 7 bases. V gave up 9 bases and J gave up 7 bases; unmatched junction bases: 6. The CDR3 is made up of 12 amino acids. Germline CDR1 and CDR2: MNHEY and SMNVEV (reference sequence). CDR3 residues: CASGRELNEQFF. In DNA, the CDR3 is TGTGCCAGTGGGCGGGAGTTGAATGAGCAGTTCTTC.

CDR3 sequence reads: CASSSTRRGLSGRVGHNEQFF. The CDR3 DNA follows: TGTGCCAGCAGTTCGACGCGACGGGGACTAAGCGGGAGGGTTGGGCACAATGAGCAGTTCTTC. V and J are TRBV27 and TRBJ2-1, with TRBD2 matching 10 bases. With 4 bases clipped from V and 5 bases from J, the junction kept 23 bases outside the gene matches. The CDR3 covers 21 residues. Germline CDR1 MNHEY, CDR2 SMNVEV (reference sequence).

The chain joins TRBV20-1 to TRBJ2-7; D call uncertain. The length of the CDR3 is 11 residues. V was cut by 6 bases and J by 6 bases, with 12 bases left in between. Germline values: CDR1 DFQATT, CDR2 SNEGSKA (reference sequence). The CDR3 here is CSAPGPAEQYF. For the CDR3, the DNA is TGCAGTGCCCCGGGTCCGGCCGAGCAGTACTTC.